This T cell receptor (beta chain) was sequenced during a study of OX40 agonist ivuxolimab in advanced cancers. Study-level information: Anti-PD-1, anti-PD-L1 or anti-CTLA-4 therapy given earlier was allowed, and 30% to 45% had some.

Germline values: CDR1 LNHDA, CDR2 SQIVND (reference sequence). The CDR3 sequence is 17 residues long. Trimming stripped 5 bases from V and 2 bases from J, with 18 bases between. Clones were read by immunoSEQ multiplex PCR, and TCRdb kept only the in-frame ones, dropping some. Of 65,000 to 80,000 clones listed, under 90% are singletons. This clonotype was obtained from an adult with an advanced solid tumor such as melanoma, head and neck, liver or kidney cancer. The V gene is TRBV19, the J gene TRBJ1-4; D is undetermined. The sequencing used CD4+ or CD8+ T cells sorted from blood, collected in a trial of the OX40 agonist ivuxolimab. CDR3 sequence (DNA): TGTGCCAGTAGTCTTCCGGGAGGCGGGCGTACTAATGAAAAACTGTTTTTT. Protein sequence: CASSLPGGGRTNEKLFF.